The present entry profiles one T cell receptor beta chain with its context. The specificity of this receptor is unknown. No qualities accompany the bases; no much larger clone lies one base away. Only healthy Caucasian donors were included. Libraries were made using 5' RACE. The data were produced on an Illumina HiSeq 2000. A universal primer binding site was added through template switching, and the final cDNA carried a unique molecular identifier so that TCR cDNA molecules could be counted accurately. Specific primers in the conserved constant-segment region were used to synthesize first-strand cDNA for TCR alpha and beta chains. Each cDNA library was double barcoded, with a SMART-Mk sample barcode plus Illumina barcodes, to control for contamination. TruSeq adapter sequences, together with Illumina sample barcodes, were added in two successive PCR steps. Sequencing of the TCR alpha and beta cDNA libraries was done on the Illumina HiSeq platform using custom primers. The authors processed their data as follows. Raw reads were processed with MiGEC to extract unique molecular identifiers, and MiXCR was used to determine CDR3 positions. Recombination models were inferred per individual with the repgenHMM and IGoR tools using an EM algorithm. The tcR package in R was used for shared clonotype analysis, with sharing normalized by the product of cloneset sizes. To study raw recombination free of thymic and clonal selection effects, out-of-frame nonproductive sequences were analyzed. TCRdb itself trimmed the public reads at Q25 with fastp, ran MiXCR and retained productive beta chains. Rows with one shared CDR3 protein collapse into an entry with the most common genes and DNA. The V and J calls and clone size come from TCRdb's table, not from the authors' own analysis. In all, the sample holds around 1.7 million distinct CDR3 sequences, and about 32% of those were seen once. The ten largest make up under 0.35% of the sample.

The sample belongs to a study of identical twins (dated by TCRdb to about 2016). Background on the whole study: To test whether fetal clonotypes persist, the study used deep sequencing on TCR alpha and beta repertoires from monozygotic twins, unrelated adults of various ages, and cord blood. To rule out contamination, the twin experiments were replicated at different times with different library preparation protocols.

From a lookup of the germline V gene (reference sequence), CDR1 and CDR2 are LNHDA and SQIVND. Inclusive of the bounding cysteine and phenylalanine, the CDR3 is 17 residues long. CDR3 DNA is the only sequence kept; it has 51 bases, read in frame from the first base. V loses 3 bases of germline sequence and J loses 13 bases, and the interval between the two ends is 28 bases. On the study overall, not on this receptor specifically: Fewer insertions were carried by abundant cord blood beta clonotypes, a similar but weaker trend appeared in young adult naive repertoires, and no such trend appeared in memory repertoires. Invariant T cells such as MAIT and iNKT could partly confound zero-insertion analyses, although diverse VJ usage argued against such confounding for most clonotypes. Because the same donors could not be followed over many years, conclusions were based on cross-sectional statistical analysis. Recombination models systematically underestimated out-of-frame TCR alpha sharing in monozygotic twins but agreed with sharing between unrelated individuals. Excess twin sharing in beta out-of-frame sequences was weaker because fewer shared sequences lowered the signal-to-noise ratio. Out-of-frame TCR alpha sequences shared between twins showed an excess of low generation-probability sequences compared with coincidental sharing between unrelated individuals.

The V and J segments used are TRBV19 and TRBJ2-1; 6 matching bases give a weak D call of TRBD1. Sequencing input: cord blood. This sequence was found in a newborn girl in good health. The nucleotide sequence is TGTGCCAGTAGTATGGGACGGACAGCGATCATCCAAGAGACCCAGTTCTTC. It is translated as CASSMGRTAIIQETQFF. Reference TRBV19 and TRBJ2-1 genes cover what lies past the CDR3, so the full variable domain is DGGITQSPKYLFRKEGQNVTLSCEQNLNHDAMYWYRQDPGQGLRLIYYSQIVNDFQKGDIAEGYSVSREKKESFPLTVTSAQKNPTAFYLCASSMGRTAIIQETQFFGPGTRLTVL.